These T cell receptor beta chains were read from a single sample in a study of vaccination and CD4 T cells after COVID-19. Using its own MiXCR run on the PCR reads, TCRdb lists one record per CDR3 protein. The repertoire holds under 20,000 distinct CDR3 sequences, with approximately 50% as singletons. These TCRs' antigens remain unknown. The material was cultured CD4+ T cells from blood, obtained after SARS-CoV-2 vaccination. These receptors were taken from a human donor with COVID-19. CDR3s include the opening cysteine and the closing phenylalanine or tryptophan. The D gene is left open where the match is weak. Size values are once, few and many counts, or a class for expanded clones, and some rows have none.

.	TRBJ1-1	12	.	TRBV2	TGTGCCAGCAGTGCCGGCACCCCTGAAGCTTTCTTT	CASSAGTPEAFF
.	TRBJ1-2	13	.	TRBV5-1	TGCGCCAGCAGCTTAGAGGGCCCCTATGGCTACACCTTC	CASSLEGPYGYTF
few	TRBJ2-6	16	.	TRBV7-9	TGTGCCAGCAGCACAGGAGGGGGGCTTGGGGCCAACGTCCTGACTTTC	CASSTGGGLGANVLTF
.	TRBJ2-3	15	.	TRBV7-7	TGTGCTAGCAGCTTGTACGAGTCTAGCACAGATACGCAGTATTTT	CASSLYESSTDTQYF
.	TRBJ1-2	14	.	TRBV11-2	TGTGCCAGCAGCTCGAACACTAAAAACTATGGCTACACCTTC	CASSSNTKNYGYTF
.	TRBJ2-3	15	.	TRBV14	TGTGCCAGCAGCCAAGTCCAGGGGCGAAGAGATACGCAGTATTTT	CASSQVQGRRDTQYF
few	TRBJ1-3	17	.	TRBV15	TGTGCCACCAGCAGAGCCACGATCGGGACACCTGGAAACACCATATATTTT	CATSRATIGTPGNTIYF
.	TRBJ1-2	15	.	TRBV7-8	TGTGCCAGCAGTCCAAACGGGGGTGATAACTATGGCTACACCTTC	CASSPNGGDNYGYTF
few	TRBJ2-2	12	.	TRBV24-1	TGTGCCACGAAGGGGCTTTCCGGGGAGCTGTTTTTT	CATKGLSGELFF
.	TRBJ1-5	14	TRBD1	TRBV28	TGTGCCAGCAGTTTATCAGGGGGGGCAAAGCCCCAGCATTTT	CASSLSGGAKPQHF